The next 6 T cell receptor beta chains were all read from a single sample in a study of blood T cells in healthy people across ages (dated by TCRdb to between 2015 and 2017). Receptors were amplified or captured by 5' RACE. TCRdb shows the sequencer as Illumina HiSeq 2500. A second PCR of about 7 to 12 cycles was performed with a sample-barcoded 5' primer and a J-beta primer mix. TCRdb reanalyzed the raw reads on its own, using fastp at Q25 for trimming and MiXCR for clone calling, and kept in-frame beta chains. CDR3 protein sequences are deduplicated, and each keeps its most common genes and DNA. This sample has over 1,500,000 distinct CDR3 sequences in its table, and around 48% of those were observed once. The biggest ten clones account for roughly 2.1% of the sample. The material sequenced was blood. Source of these receptors: a woman aged 35 to 49 in good health.

In DNA, the CDR3 is TGTGCCAGCAGTTTGGGACAGGGCGCCTTTAATAATTCACCCCTCCACTTT. The encoded protein is CASSLGQGAFNNSPLHF. The genes are TRBV12-3 or TRBV12-4 and TRBJ1-6; 9 nucleotides agree with TRBD1. The CDR3 runs to 17 residues. The V and J ends lost 3 bases and 5 bases, in that order; junction bases with no gene match: 8.

This clonotype has a single count. The rearrangement uses TRBV5-1 and TRBJ2-3; D is possibly TRBD1 (5 bases). V lost 2 bases to trimming and J lost 2 bases, with 9 bases between them. CDR1 SGHRS and CDR2 YFSETQ come from the germline V gene. The CDR3 is made up of 14 amino acids. The CDR3 nucleotides read TGCGCCAGCAGCTTTACAGGCTACACAGATACGCAGTATTTT. This translates into CASSFTGYTDTQYF.

This chain uses TRBV11-2 with TRBJ2-3; 9 nucleotides match TRBD1. The ends lost 6 bases at V and 5 bases at J; junction bases unmatched: 6. From germline, CDR1 is SGHAT and CDR2 FQNNGV. The CDR3 runs to 14 residues. DNA for the CDR3: TGTGCCAGCAGTCAGACAGGGGGGGTAGATACGCAGTATTTT. Amino acids: CASSQTGGVDTQYF.

The gene calls are TRBV11-2 and TRBJ2-7; maybe TRBD1 (7 bases). The J call is in doubt because the DNA end fits TRBJ2-5 better. The CDR3 runs 15 residues. Germline V gene sequence: CDR1 SGHAT, CDR2 FQNNGV. Here the CDR3 DNA reads TGTGCCAGCAGCCAACCCTTGACAGGGACTGAGACCCAGTACTTC. Protein sequence: CASSQPLTGTETQYF.

This chain links TRBV6-5 with TRBJ2-6; D might be TRBD1 (6 bases). Trimming removed 8 bases at V and 1 base at J, with 6 bases between. The germline gives CDR1 MNHEY, CDR2 SVGAGI. The CDR3 has 13 amino acids. CDR3 region: CASQGSGANVLTF. CDR3 coding DNA: TGTGCCAGCCAGGGGTCTGGGGCCAACGTCCTGACTTTC.

The chain links TRBV10-3 to TRBJ2-1; D gene unclear. This CDR3 comprises 13 residues. CDR1 and CDR2 (germline): ENHRY, SYGVKD. Trimming took off 4 bases at V and 6 bases at J, with 10 bases between the two ends. Here the CDR3 DNA reads TGTGCCATCAGTGGTTTTGGGCGCAATGAGCAGTTCTTC. This codes for CAISGFGRNEQFF.